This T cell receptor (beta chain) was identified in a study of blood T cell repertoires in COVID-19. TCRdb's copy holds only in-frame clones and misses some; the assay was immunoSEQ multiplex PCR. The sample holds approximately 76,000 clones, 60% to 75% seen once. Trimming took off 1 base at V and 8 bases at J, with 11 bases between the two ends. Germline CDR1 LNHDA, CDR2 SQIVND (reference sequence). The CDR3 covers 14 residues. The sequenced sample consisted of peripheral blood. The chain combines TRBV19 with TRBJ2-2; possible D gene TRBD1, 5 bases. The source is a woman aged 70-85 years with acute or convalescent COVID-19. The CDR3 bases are TGTGCCAGTAGTATAGGGGGCGTATCGGGGGAGCTGTTTTTT. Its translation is CASSIGGVSGELFF.